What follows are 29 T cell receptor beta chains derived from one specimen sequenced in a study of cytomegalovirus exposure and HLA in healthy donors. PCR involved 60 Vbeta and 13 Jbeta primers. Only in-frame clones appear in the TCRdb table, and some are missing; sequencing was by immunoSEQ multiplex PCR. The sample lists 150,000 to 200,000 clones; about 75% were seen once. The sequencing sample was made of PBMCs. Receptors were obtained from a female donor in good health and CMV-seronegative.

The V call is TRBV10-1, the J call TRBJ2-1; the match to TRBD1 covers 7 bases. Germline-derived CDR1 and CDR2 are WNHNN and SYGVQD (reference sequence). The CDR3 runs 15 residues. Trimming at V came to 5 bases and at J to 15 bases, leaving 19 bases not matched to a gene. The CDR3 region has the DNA TGCGCCAGCAGTCCCTCCGGGACAGACGGGTCCAGGAGGTTCTTC. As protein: CASSPSGTDGSRRFF.

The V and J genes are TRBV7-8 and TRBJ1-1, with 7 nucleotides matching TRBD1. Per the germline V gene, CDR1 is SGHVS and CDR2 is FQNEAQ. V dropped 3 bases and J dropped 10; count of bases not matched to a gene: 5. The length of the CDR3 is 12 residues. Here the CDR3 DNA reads TGTGCCAGCAGCTTGGGGGACAGTAGAGCTTTCTTT. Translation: CASSLGDSRAFF. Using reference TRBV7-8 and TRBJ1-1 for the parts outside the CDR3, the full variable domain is GAGVSQSPRYKVAKRGQDVALRCDPISGHVSLFWYQQALGQGPEFLTYFQNEAQLDKSGLPSDRFFAERPEGSVSTLKIQRTQQEDSAVYLCASSLGDSRAFFGQGTRLTVV.

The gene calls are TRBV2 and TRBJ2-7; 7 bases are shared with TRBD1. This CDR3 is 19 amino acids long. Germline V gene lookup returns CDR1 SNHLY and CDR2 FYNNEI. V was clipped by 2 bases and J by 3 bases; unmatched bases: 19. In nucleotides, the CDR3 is TGTGCCAGCAGTGAATTCTCGGGGACAGACTACCGGCGACTCTACGAGCAGTACTTC. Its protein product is CASSEFSGTDYRRLYEQYF.

CDR3 protein: CASSQSEGGPYNEQFF. DNA of the CDR3: TGCGCCAGCAGTCAATCGGAGGGAGGGCCATACAATGAGCAGTTCTTC. The chain recombines TRBV23-1 with TRBJ2-1; 7 bases line up with TRBD2. TRBV23-1 is given ORF status, its function remaining uncertain. V was pared by 0 bases and J by 4 bases, with 6 bases of the junction left unmatched. The CDR3 is made up of 16 amino acids.

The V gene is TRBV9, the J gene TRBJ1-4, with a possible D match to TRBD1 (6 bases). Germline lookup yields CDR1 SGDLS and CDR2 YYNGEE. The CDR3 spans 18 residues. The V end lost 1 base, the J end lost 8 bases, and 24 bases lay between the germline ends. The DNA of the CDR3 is TGTGCCAGCAGCGTAAAAGGACAGCTCAGCACTCAACCCGAAAAACTGTTTTTT. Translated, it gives CASSVKGQLSTQPEKLFF.

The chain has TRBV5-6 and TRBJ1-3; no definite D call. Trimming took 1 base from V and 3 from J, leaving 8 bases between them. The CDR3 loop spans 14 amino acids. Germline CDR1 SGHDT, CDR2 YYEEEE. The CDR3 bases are TGTGCCAGCAGCTTGTTCGGGGTTGGAAACACCATATATTTT. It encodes CASSLFGVGNTIYF. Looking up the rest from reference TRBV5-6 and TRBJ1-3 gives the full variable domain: DAGVTQSPTHLIKTRGQQVTLRCSPKSGHDTVSWYQQALGQGPQFIFQYYEEEERQRGNFPDRFSGHQFPNYSSELNVNALLLGDSALYLCASSLFGVGNTIYFGEGSWLTVV.

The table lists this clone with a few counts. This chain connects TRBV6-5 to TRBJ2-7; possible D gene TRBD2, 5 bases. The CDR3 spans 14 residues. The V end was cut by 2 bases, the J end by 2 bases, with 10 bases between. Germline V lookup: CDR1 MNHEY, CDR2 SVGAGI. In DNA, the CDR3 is TGTGCCAGCAGTTACACGGCACTAGCCTACGAGCAGTACTTC. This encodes CASSYTALAYEQYF.

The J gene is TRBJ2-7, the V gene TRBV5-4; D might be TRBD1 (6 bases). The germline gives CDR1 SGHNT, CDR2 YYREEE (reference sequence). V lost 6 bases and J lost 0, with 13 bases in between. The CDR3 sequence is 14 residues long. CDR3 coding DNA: TGTGCCAGCACCACTCAGGACAGCTCCTACGAGCAGTACTTC. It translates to CASTTQDSSYEQYF.

CDR3 coding DNA: TGTGCCAGCAGCCCCCTAGCGGGGGTCTACAATGAGCAGTTCTTC. As protein: CASSPLAGVYNEQFF. The V gene is TRBV7-7, the J gene TRBJ2-1; 10 bases are shared with TRBD2. The CDR3 contains 15 residues. Looked up from germline, CDR1 is SSHAT and CDR2 is FNYEAQ (reference sequence). With 5 bases clipped from V and 3 bases from J, the junction kept 4 bases outside the gene matches. Based on the CDR3 plus reference TRBV7-7 and TRBJ2-1, the full variable domain is GAGVSQSPRYKVTKRGQDVTLRCDPISSHATLYWYQQALGQGPEFLTYFNYEAQPDKSGLPSDRFSAERPEGSISTLTIQRTEQRDSAMYRCASSPLAGVYNEQFFGPGTRLTVL.

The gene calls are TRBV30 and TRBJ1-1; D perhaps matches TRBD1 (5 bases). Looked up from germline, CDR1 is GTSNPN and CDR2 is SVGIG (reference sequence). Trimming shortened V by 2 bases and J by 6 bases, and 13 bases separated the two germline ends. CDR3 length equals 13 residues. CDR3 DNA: TGTGCCTGGAGTAGGGCTTTAGGGGCTGAAGCTTTCTTT. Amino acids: CAWSRALGAEAFF.

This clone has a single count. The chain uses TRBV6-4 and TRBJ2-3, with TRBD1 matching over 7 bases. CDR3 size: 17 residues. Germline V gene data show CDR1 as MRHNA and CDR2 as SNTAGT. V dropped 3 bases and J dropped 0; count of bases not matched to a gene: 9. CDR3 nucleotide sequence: TGTGCCAGCAGTGAGAGCTCTGGGACAGAGAGCACAGATACGCAGTATTTT. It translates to CASSESSGTESTDTQYF.

The CDR3 nucleotides are TGCGCCAGCAGCCAAGAATCCAGGACAGGGGTCAACTACGAGCAGTACTTC. It yields the protein CASSQESRTGVNYEQYF. This rearrangement joins TRBV4-1 to TRBJ2-7, with 9 bases aligning to TRBD1. J gave up 3 bases and V 0 bases, and 9 bases lay outside the gene matches. The CDR3 is made up of 17 amino acids. CDR1 and CDR2 (germline): MGHRA, YSYEKL.

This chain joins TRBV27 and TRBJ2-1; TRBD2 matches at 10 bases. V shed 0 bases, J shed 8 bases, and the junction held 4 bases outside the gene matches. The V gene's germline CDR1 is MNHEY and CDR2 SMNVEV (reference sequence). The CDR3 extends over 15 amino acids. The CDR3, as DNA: TGTGCCAGCAGTTTATCACTAGCGGGATTCGATGAGCAGTTCTTC. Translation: CASSLSLAGFDEQFF.

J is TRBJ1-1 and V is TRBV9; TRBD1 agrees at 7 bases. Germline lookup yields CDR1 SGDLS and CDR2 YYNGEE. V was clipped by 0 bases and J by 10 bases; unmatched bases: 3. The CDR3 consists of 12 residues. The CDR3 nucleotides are TGTGCCAGCAGCGTAGTAGGGGGCTCAGCTTTCTTT. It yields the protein CASSVVGGSAFF.

DNA of the CDR3: TGTGCCAGTAGTGCCTTCCGGGGAAATCAGCCCCAGCATTTT. Translation gives CASSAFRGNQPQHF. The V call is TRBV19, the J call TRBJ1-5; D is undetermined. Germline V gene data show CDR1 as LNHDA and CDR2 as SQIVND (reference sequence). This CDR3 is built from 14 residues. Trimming removed 5 bases at V and 4 bases at J, with 12 bases between.

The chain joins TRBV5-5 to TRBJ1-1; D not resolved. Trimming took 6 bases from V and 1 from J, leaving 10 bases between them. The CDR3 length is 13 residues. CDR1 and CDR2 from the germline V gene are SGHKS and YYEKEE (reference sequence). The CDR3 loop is CASTLTGNTEAFF. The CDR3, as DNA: TGTGCCAGCACGTTGACGGGGAACACTGAAGCTTTCTTT.

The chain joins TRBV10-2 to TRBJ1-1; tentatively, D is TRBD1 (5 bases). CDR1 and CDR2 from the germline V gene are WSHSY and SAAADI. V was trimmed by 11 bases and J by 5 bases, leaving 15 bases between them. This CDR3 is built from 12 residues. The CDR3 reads CAGRPGGTEAFF. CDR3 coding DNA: TGCGCCGGCCGTCCGGGGGGAACTGAAGCTTTCTTT.

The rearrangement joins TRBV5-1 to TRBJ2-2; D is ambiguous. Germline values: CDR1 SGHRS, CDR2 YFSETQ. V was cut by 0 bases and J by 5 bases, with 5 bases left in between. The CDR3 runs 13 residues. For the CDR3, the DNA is TGCGCCAGCAGCTTGGAAGCGACCGGGGAGCTGTTTTTT. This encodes CASSLEATGELFF.

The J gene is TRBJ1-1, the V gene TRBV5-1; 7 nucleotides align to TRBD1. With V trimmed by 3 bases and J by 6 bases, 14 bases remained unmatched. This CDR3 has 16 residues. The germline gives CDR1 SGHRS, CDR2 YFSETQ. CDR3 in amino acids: CASSSTGFVQGAEAFF. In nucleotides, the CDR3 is TGCGCCAGCAGCTCGACGGGGTTTGTGCAGGGGGCTGAAGCTTTCTTT.

For the CDR3, the DNA is TGCGCCAGCGGACTATCGGGACAGGGGTCCATTCAGTACTTC. Translated: CASGLSGQGSIQYF. This rearrangement joins TRBV10-2 to TRBJ2-4, with TRBD1 identical over 10 bases. The length of the CDR3 is 14 residues. Trimming at V came to 8 bases and at J to 9 bases, leaving 10 bases not matched to a gene. Per the germline V gene, CDR1 is WSHSY and CDR2 is SAAADI.

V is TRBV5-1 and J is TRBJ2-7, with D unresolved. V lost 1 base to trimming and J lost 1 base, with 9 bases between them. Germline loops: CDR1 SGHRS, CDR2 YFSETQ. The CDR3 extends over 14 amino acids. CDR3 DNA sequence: TGCGCCAGCAGCTTGTATTCTAATTCCTACGAGCAGTACTTC. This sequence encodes CASSLYSNSYEQYF.

For the CDR3, the DNA is TGTGCCAGTAGTTCCCCCCCGGACAGCTACGACACTGAAGCTTTCTTT. Protein: CASSSPPDSYDTEAFF. The chain has TRBV19 and TRBJ1-1, with D possibly TRBD1 on 6 matching bases. CDR3 size: 16 residues. Germline loops: CDR1 LNHDA, CDR2 SQIVND (reference sequence). Trimming removed 5 bases at V and 3 bases at J, with 19 bases between.

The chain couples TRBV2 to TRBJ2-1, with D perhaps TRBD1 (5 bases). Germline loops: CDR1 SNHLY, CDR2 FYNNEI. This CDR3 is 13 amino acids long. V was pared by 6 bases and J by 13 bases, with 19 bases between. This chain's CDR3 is CASRTGQDIFQFF. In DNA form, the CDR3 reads TGTGCCAGCAGGACCGGACAAGACATTTTCCAGTTCTTC.

The CDR3 sequence is CASSEQTTRDLNTEAFF. In DNA, the CDR3 is TGTGCCAGCAGTGAACAAACGACAAGAGACCTAAACACTGAAGCTTTCTTT. The chain links TRBV6-1 to TRBJ1-1; D remains unclear. Trimming shortened V by 2 bases and J by 2 bases, and 18 bases separated the two germline ends. Germline CDR1 is MNHNS and CDR2 is SASEGT. The CDR3 runs 17 residues.

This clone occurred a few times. The CDR3 is CASTKAFF. Here the CDR3 DNA reads TGTGCCAGCACTAAGGCTTTCTTT. The chain joins TRBV2 to TRBJ1-1, with no clear D. Germline V CDR1 and CDR2: SNHLY, FYNNEI. V lost 7 bases and J lost 11, with 5 bases in between. This CDR3 comprises 8 residues. Full variable domain (rest looked up from reference TRBV2 and TRBJ1-1): EPEVTQTPSHQVTQMGQEVILRCVPISNHLYFYWYRQILGQKVEFLVSFYNNEISEKSEIFDDQFSVERPDGSNFTLKIRSTKLEDSAMYFCASTKAFFGQGTRLTVV.

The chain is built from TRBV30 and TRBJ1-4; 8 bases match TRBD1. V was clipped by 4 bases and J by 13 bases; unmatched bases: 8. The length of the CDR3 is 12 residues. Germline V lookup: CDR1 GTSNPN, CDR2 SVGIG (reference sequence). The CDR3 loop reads CAWTSGTGRLFF. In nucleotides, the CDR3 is TGTGCCTGGACCTCCGGGACAGGTAGACTGTTTTTT.

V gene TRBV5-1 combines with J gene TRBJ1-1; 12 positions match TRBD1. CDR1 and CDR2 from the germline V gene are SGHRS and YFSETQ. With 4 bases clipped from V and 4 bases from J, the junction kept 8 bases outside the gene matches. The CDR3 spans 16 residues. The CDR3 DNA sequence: TGCGCCAGCAGCCGTGGGACAGGGGGCAGGGGCACTGAAGCTTTCTTT. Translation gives CASSRGTGGRGTEAFF.

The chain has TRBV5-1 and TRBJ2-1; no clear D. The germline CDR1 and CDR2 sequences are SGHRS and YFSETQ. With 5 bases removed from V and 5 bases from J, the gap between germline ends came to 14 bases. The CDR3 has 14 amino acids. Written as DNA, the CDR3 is TGCGCCAGCAGGAACAGTCCGTATGACAATGAGCAGTTCTTC. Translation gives CASRNSPYDNEQFF.

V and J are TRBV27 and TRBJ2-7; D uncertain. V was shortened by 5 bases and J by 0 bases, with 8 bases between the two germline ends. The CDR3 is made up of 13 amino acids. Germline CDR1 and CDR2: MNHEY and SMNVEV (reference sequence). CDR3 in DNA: TGTGCCAGCAGTAACATATACTCCTACGAGCAGTACTTC. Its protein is CASSNIYSYEQYF.